Listed here are 17 T cell receptor beta chains from one sample, sequenced in a study of neurological immune-mediated disorders. TCRdb independently ran MiXCR on the 5' RACE reads; one entry per CDR3 protein. Among roughly 30,000 distinct CDR3 sequences listed, approximately 24% were seen once. Sequencing used CD4+ T cells from blood. All receptors come from a man between 50 and 59 years old with HTLV-1-associated myelopathy (HAM/TSP).

This clonotype has a count of ten or more. V and J are TRBV28 and TRBJ2-1; 8 bases map to TRBD1. Germline-derived CDR1 and CDR2 are MDHEN and SYDVKM. Trimming took 0 bases from V and 6 from J; bases not matched to a gene: 7. The length of the CDR3 is 16 residues. The CDR3 reads CASSLWDRVRGNEQFF. CDR3 coding DNA: TGTGCCAGCAGTTTATGGGACAGGGTGAGAGGCAATGAGCAGTTCTTC.

The chain couples TRBV20-1 to TRBJ1-2; the D is unclear. Germline CDR1 reads DFQATT; CDR2 reads SNEGSKA (reference sequence). The CDR3 totals 14 residues. The V and J ends lost 8 bases and 1 base respectively, with 17 bases between them. CDR3 sequence: CSSIDHPVNYGYTF. CDR3 nucleotides: TGCAGTTCTATAGATCATCCGGTTAACTATGGCTACACCTTC.

This chain connects TRBV12-3 or TRBV12-4 to TRBJ2-3; D is possibly TRBD1 or TRBD2 (5 bases each). This CDR3 spans 14 amino acids. The ends were cut back, 7 bases at V and 2 bases at J, with 13 bases in the middle. The CDR3 spells CASKTGTNTDTQYF. CDR3 DNA: TGTGCCAGCAAGACCGGGACCAACACAGATACGCAGTATTTT.

This clonotype was counted ten times or more. The CDR3 sequence: CASSAQAHMNTEAFF. CDR3 nucleotides: TGTGCCAGCAGCGCACAAGCCCATATGAACACTGAAGCTTTCTTT. The chain couples TRBV7-2 to TRBJ1-1, with no clear D. CDR3 length: 15 amino acids. Between the trimmed V and J ends, which lost 5 bases and 0 bases, there was a span of 13 bases. Germline-derived CDR1 and CDR2 are SGHTA and FQGNSA.

This clonotype was detected ten times or more. The rearrangement joins TRBV18 to TRBJ2-3; D unresolved. CDR1 KGHSH and CDR2 LQKENI come from the germline V gene. The ends were cut back, 10 bases at V and 0 bases at J, with 17 bases in the middle. The CDR3 contains 15 residues. In DNA, the CDR3 is TGTGCCACCCTGACCGATACGGGCAGCACAGATACGCAGTATTTT. This encodes CATLTDTGSTDTQYF.

The J gene is TRBJ1-2, the V gene TRBV7-2; 8 bases fit TRBD1. After removal of 5 bases from V and 7 bases from J, the junction contained 12 bases not matched to a gene. The CDR3 has 15 residues. Germline lookup yields CDR1 SGHTA and CDR2 FQGNSA. In DNA form, the CDR3 reads TGTGCCAGCAGCCCATGGACAGGGATGGGGTTTGGCTACACCTTC. This codes for CASSPWTGMGFGYTF.

This clonotype was counted many times. The chain joins TRBV20-1 to TRBJ2-3; D may be TRBD1 (6 bases). The V end lost 4 bases, the J end lost 4 bases, and 12 bases lay between the germline ends. The CDR3 runs to 13 residues. CDR1 and CDR2 (germline): DFQATT, SNEGSKA (reference sequence). The CDR3 DNA reads as TGCAGTGCTAACAGGGTGTCGGCAGATACGCAGTATTTT. Translated: CSANRVSADTQYF.

In its sample, this clonotype was seen many times. This CDR3 reads CSAGGGAGVGYTF. Written as DNA, the CDR3 is TGCAGTGCTGGCGGAGGGGCAGGAGTTGGCTACACCTTC. V and J are TRBV20-1 and TRBJ1-2, with TRBD1 as a possible D gene (5 bases). Deletions cut 5 bases from V and 7 bases from J, with 17 bases between. The CDR3 is 13 residues long. Germline V lookup: CDR1 DFQATT, CDR2 SNEGSKA (reference sequence).

With respect to this clonotype: This may stem from a read error, because a much larger clone lies one nucleotide away. The chain has TRBV20-1 and TRBJ1-6; TRBD1 might be the D (5 bases). CDR1 DFQATT and CDR2 SNEGSKA come from the germline V gene (reference sequence). V was cut by 5 bases and J by 5 bases, with 16 bases left in between. The CDR3 is 15 residues long. The CDR3 nucleotides read TGCAGTGCTGGGCACGCGGGACGGAATAATTCACCCCTCCACTTT. This translates into CSAGHAGRNNSPLHF.

The sample holds many counts of this clonotype. The chain has TRBV6-6 and TRBJ2-5; D is uncertain. Trimming took off 8 bases at V and 3 bases at J, with 16 bases between the two ends. The CDR3 length is 14 residues. CDR1 MNHNY and CDR2 SVGAGI come from the germline V gene (reference sequence). CDR3 coding DNA: TGTGCCAGCCGTGGGCAGTCCTACAAAGAGACCCAGTACTTC. It codes for CASRGQSYKETQYF.

This clonotype was seen repeatedly, ten times or more. V and J are TRBV12-3 or TRBV12-4 and TRBJ1-3, with 7 nucleotides matching TRBD1. The CDR3 extends over 14 amino acids. With 6 bases clipped from V and 0 bases from J, the junction kept 2 bases outside the gene matches. The CDR3 spells CASRPGGSGNTIYF. The CDR3 nucleotides are TGTGCCAGCAGGCCAGGGGGCTCTGGAAACACCATATATTTT.

This clonotype was seen repeatedly, ten times or more. This chain connects TRBV7-2 to TRBJ2-2; 7 bases are a match to TRBD2. Trimming at V came to 8 bases and at J to 4 bases, leaving 1 base not matched to a gene. The germline gives CDR1 SGHTA, CDR2 FQGNSA. CDR3 length: 12 residues. The CDR3 bases are TGTGCCAGCGGGAGGGGCACCGGGGAGCTGTTTTTT. This codes for CASGRGTGELFF.

This clonotype was recorded at least ten times. The chain carries TRBV20-1 and TRBJ1-2, with 9 positions matching TRBD1. This CDR3 contains 15 residues. Germline lookup yields CDR1 DFQATT and CDR2 SNEGSKA (reference sequence). Losses at the gene ends were 6 bases for V and 5 bases for J; bases not matched to a gene: 13. The CDR3 DNA reads as TGCAGTGCCTCCGGACAGGGGAAAGACGGTTATGGCTACACCTTC. It is translated as CSASGQGKDGYGYTF.

A few counts support this clonotype. The V gene is TRBV12-3 or TRBV12-4, the J gene TRBJ1-4; D uncertain. CDR3 length: 15 residues. V gave up 3 bases and J gave up 6 bases, with 14 bases separating them. As DNA, the CDR3 is TGTGCCAGCAGTTTCGGGTTGGTGGGGTATGAAAAACTGTTTTTT. Translation gives CASSFGLVGYEKLFF.

Many counts were recorded for this clonotype. The chain combines TRBV12-3 or TRBV12-4 with TRBJ2-1, with 8 positions matching TRBD2. Trimming cost V 6 bases and J 6 bases; bases outside gene matches: 13. CDR3 size: 16 residues. The CDR3 loop reads CASSRPRGSGVNEQFF. The CDR3 DNA reads TGTGCCAGCAGCAGACCCCGGGGTAGCGGGGTCAATGAGCAGTTCTTC.

This clonotype was recorded only once. The chain employs TRBV12-3 or TRBV12-4 and TRBJ2-7; D not certain. The CDR3 loop spans 14 amino acids. With 3 bases removed from V and 1 base from J, the gap between germline ends came to 10 bases. CDR3 protein: CASSFQLGSYEQYF. The DNA of the CDR3 is TGTGCCAGCAGTTTTCAGTTAGGGTCCTACGAGCAGTACTTC.

In this sample, this clonotype turned up many times. The CDR3 loop is CASSFSTETNQPQHF. In DNA form, the CDR3 reads TGTGCCAGCAGTTTCAGTACAGAGACCAATCAGCCCCAGCATTTT. This rearrangement joins TRBV6-5 to TRBJ1-5; no firm D call. From germline, CDR1 is MNHEY and CDR2 SVGAGI. V gave up 4 bases and J gave up 3 bases, with 13 bases separating them. The CDR3 runs to 15 residues.